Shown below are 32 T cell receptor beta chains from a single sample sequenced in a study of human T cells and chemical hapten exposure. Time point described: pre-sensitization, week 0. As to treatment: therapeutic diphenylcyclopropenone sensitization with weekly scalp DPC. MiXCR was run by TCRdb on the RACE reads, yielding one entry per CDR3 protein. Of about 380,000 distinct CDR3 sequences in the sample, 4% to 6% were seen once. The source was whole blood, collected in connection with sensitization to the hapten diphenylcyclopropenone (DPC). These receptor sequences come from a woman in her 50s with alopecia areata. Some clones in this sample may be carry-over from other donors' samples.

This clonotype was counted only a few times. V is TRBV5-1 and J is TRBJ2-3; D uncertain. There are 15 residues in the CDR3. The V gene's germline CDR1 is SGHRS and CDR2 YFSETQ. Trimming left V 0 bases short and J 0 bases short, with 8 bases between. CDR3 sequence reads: CASSLEQQSTDTQYF. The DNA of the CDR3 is TGCGCCAGCAGCTTGGAACAACAGAGCACAGATACGCAGTATTTT. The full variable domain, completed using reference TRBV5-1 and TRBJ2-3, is KAGVTQTPRYLIKTRGQQVTLSCSPISGHRSVSWYQQTPGQGLQFLFEYFSETQRNKGNFPGRFSGRQFSNSRSEMNVSTLELGDSALYLCASSLEQQSTDTQYFGPGTRLTVL.

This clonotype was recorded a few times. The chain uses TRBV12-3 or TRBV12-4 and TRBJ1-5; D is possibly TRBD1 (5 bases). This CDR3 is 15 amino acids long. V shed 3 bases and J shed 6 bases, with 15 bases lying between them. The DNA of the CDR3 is TGTGCCAGCAGTTTGGGGCTCAATATGGGTCAGCCCCAGCATTTT. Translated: CASSLGLNMGQPQHF.

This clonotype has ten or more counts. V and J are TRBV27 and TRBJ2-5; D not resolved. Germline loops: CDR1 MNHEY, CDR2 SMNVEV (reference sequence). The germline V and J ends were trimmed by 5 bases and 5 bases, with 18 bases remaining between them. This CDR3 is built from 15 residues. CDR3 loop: CASSPRPILPETQYF. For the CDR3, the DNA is TGTGCCAGCAGTCCTAGACCCATTCTCCCGGAGACCCAGTACTTC.

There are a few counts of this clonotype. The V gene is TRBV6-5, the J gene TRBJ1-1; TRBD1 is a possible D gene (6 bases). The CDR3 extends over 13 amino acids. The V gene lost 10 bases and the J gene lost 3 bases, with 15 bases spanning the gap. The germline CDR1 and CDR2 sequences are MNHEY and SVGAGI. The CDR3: CATRRTEYTEAFF. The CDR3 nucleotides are TGTGCCACCCGTCGGACAGAATACACTGAAGCTTTCTTT.

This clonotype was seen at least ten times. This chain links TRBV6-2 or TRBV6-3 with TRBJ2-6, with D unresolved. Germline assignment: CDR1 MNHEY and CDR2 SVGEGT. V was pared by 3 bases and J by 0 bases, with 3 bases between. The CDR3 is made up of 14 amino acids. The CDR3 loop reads CASSYLSGANVLTF. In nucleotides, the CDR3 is TGTGCCAGCAGTTATCTCTCTGGGGCCAACGTCCTGACTTTC.

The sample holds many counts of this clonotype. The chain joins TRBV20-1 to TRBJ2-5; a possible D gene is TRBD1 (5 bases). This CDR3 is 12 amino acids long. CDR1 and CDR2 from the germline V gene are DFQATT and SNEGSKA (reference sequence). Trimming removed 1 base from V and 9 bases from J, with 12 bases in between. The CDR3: CSARVDNKAQYF. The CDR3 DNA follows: TGCAGTGCTAGAGTGGACAACAAGGCCCAGTACTTC.

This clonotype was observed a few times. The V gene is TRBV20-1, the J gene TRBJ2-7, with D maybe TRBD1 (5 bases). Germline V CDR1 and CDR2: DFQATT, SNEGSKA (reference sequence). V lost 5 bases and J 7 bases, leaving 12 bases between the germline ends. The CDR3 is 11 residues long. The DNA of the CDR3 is TGCAGTGCTTTTGGGGCCAAGGAGCAGTACTTC. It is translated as CSAFGAKEQYF.

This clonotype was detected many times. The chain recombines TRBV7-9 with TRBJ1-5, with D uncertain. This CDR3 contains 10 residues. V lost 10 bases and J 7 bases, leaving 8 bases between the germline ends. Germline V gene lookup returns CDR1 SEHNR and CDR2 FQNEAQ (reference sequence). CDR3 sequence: CAMVAQPQHF. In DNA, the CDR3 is TGTGCCATGGTTGCGCAGCCCCAGCATTTT.

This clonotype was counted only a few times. CDR3 sequence reads: CASSLRGGTSVYNEQFF. For the CDR3, the DNA is TGTGCCAGCAGCTTACGGGGCGGGACTAGCGTATACAATGAGCAGTTCTTC. This chain links TRBV7-2 with TRBJ2-1, with TRBD2 matching 10 bases. Germline values: CDR1 SGHTA, CDR2 FQGNSA. The V segment lost 2 bases and the J segment 4 bases; nucleotides outside the gene matches: 8. The CDR3 length is 17 residues. Filled out from reference TRBV7-2 and TRBJ2-1, the complete variable domain reads GAGVSQSPSNKVTEKGKDVELRCDPISGHTALYWYRQSLGQGLEFLIYFQGNSAPDKSGLPSDRFSAERTGGSVSTLTIQRTQQEDSAVYLCASSLRGGTSVYNEQFFGPGTRLTVL.

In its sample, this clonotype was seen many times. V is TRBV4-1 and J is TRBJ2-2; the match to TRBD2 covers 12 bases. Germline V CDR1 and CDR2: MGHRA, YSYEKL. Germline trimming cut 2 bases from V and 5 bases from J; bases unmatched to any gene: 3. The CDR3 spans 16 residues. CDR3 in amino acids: CASSQLTSGGTGELFF. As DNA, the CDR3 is TGCGCCAGCAGCCAACTGACTAGCGGGGGAACCGGGGAGCTGTTTTTT.

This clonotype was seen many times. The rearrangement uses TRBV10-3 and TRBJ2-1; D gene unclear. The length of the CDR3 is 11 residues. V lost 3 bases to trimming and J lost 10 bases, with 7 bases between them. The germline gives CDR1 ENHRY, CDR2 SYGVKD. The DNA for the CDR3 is TGTGCCATCAGTGAAAACGAGGAGCAGTTCTTC. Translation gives CAISENEEQFF.

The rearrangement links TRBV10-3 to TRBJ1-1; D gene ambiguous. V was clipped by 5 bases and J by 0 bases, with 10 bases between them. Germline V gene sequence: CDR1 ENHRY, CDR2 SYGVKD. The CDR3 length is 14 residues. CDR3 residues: CAISPGSMNTEAFF. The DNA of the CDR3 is TGTGCCATCAGTCCGGGTTCCATGAACACTGAAGCTTTCTTT.

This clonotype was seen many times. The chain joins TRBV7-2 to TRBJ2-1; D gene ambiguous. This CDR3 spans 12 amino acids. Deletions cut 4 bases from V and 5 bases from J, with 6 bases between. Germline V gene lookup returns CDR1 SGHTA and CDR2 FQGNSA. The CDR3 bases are TGTGCCAGCAGCTATCCAAACAATGAGCAGTTCTTC. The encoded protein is CASSYPNNEQFF.

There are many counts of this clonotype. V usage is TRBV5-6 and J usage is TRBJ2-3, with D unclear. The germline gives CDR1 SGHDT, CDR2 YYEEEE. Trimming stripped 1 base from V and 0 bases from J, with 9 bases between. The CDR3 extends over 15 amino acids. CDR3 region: CASSLTRISTDTQYF. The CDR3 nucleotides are TGTGCCAGCAGCTTGACGCGGATTAGCACAGATACGCAGTATTTT.

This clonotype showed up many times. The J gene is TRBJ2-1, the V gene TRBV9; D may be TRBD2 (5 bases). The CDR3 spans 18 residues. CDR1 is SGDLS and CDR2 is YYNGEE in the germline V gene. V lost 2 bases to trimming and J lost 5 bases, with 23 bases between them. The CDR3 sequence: CASSVSTGSSSINNEQFF. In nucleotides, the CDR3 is TGTGCCAGCAGCGTCTCCACGGGGTCCTCCTCGATTAACAATGAGCAGTTCTTC.

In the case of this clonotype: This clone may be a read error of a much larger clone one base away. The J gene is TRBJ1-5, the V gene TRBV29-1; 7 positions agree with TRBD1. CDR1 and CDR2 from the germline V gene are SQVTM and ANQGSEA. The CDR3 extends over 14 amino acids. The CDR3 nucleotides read TGCAGCGTCCGACAGGGAGGAAGCAATCAGCCCCAGCGTTTT. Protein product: CSVRQGGSNQPQRF. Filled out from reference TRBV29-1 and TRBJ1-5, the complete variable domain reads SAVISQKPSRDICQRGTSLTIQCQVDSQVTMMFWYRQQPGQSLTLIATANQGSEATYESGFVIDKFPISRPNLTFSTLTVSNMSPEDSSIYLCSVRQGGSNQPQRFGDGTRLSIL.

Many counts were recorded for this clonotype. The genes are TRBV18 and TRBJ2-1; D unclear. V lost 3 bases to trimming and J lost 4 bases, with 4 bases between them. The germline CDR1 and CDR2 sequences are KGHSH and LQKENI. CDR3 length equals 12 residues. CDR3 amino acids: CASSPVYNEQFF. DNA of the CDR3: TGTGCCAGCTCACCGGTATACAATGAGCAGTTCTTC.

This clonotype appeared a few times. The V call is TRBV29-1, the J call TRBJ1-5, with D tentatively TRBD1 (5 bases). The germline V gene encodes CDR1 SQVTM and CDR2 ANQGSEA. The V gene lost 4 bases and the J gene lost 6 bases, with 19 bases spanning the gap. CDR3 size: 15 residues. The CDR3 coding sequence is TGCAGCGTTGTACAGTTGCGGCAGGGCTGTCAGCCCCAGCATTTT. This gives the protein CSVVQLRQGCQPQHF.

The CDR3, as DNA: TGCAGCGTTCAGCGGGACCCTCCCTACGAGCAGTACTTC. This sequence encodes CSVQRDPPYEQYF. This chain connects TRBV29-1 to TRBJ2-7; 7 bases are a match to TRBD2. The CDR3 length is 13 residues. The germline V gene has CDR1 SQVTM and CDR2 ANQGSEA. V shed 5 bases and J 2 bases; nucleotides not matched to a gene: 6.

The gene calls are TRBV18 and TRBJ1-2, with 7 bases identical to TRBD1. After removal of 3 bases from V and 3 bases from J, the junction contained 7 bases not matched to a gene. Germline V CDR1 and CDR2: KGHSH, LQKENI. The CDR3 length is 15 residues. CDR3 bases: TGTGCCAGCTCACCGAACAGGGGCGTATACTATGGCTACACCTTC. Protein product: CASSPNRGVYYGYTF.

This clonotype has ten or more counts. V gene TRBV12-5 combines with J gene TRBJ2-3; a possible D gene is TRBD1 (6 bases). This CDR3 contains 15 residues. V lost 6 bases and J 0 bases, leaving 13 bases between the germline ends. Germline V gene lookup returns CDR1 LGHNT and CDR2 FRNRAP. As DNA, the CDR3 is TGTGCTAGTGGGAATCAGGGGAGAAGCACAGATACGCAGTATTTT. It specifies CASGNQGRSTDTQYF.

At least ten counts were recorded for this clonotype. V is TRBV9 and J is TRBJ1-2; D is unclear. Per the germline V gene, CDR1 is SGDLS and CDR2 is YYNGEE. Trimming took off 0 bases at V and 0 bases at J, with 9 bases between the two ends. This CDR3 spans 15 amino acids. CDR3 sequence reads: CASSVDGSSNYGYTF. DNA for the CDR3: TGTGCCAGCAGCGTAGATGGCAGTTCTAACTATGGCTACACCTTC. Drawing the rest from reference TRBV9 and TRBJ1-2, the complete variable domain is DSGVTQTPKHLITATGQRVTLRCSPRSGDLSVYWYQQSLDQGLQFLIQYYNGEERAKGNILERFSAQQFPDLHSELNLSSLELGDSALYFCASSVDGSSNYGYTFGSGTRLTVV.

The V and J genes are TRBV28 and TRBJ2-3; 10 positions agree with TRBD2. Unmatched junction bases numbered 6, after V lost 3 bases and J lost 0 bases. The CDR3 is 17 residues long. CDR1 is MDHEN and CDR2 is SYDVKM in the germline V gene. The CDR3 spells CASSFPTSGASTDTQYF. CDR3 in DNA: TGTGCCAGCAGTTTCCCAACTAGCGGGGCTAGCACAGATACGCAGTATTTT.

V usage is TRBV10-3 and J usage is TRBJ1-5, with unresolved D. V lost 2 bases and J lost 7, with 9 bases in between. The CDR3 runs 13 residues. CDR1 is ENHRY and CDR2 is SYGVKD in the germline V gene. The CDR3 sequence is CAISEDEQQPQHF. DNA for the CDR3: TGTGCCATCAGTGAGGACGAGCAGCAGCCCCAGCATTTT.

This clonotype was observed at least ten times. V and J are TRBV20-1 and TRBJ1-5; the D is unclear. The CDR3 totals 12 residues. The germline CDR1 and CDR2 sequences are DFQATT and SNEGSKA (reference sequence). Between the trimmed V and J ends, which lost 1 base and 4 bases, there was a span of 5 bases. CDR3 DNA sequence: TGCAGTGCTAGAGGAACGAATCAGCCCCAGCATTTT. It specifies CSARGTNQPQHF.

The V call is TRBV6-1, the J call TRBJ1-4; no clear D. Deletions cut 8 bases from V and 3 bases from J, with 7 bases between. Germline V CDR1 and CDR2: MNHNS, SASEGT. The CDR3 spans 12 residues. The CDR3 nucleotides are TGTGCCAGCCGGGTCCCTAATGAAAAACTGTTTTTT. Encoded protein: CASRVPNEKLFF.

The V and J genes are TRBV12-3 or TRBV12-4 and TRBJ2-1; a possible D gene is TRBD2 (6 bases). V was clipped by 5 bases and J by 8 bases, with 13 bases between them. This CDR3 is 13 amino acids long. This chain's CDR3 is CASSPPGVHEQFF. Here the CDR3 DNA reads TGTGCCAGCAGTCCCCCGGGGGTCCATGAGCAGTTCTTC.

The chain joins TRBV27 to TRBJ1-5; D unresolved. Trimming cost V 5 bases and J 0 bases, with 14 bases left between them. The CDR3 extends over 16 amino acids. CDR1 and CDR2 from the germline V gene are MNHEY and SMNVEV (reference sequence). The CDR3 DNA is TGTGCCAGCAGTCCGACAACGGGGTATAGCAATCAGCCCCAGCATTTT. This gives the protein CASSPTTGYSNQPQHF.

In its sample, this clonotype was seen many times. DNA of the CDR3: TGCGCCAGCAGTGAGTCATTAGCGGGAGGGCCGGATACGCAGTATTTT. This sequence encodes CASSESLAGGPDTQYF. The J gene is TRBJ2-3, the V gene TRBV10-1; 11 bases are a match to TRBD2. V dropped 0 bases and J dropped 6; count of bases not matched to a gene: 5. Germline V gene sequence: CDR1 WNHNN, CDR2 SYGVQD (reference sequence). This CDR3 has 16 residues.

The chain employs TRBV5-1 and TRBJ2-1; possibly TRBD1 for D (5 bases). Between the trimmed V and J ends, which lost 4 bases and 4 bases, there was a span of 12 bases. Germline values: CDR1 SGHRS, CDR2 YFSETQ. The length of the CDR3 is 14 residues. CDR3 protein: CASSEGDLYNEQFF. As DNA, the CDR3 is TGCGCCAGCAGCGAAGGGGATCTTTACAATGAGCAGTTCTTC.

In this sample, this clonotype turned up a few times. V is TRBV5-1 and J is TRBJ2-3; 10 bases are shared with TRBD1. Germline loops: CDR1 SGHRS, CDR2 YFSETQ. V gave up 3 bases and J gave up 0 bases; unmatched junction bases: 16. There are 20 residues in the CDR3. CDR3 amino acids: CASSWAPATGGRSSTDTQYF. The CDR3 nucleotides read TGCGCCAGCAGCTGGGCCCCAGCGACAGGGGGCCGATCTAGCACAGATACGCAGTATTTT.

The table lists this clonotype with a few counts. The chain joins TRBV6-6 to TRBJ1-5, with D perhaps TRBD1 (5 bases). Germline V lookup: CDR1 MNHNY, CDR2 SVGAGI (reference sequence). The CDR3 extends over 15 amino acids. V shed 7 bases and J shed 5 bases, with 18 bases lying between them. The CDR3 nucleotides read TGTGCCAGCACTTCCGCGGGGCAGTCTTATCAGCCCCAGCATTTT. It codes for CASTSAGQSYQPQHF.